The 18 T cell receptor beta chains below all came from one sample that was sequenced in a study of blood T cell repertoires in COVID-19. Assay used: immunoSEQ multiplex PCR; TCRdb lists only in-frame clones, some missing. The repertoire consists of about 170,000 clones, with approximately 90% occurring once and the leading ten covering roughly 2%. The specimen sequenced was peripheral blood. These receptors were taken from a man aged 50-59 years who had recovered from COVID-19.

This chain connects TRBV5-4 to TRBJ2-3; D unresolved. Germline loops: CDR1 SGHNT, CDR2 YYREEE (reference sequence). The CDR3 contains 15 residues. V was shortened by 3 bases and J by 2 bases, with 13 bases between the two germline ends. This chain's CDR3 is CASSSKSFSTDTQYF. The CDR3 DNA follows: TGTGCCAGCAGCTCAAAGAGTTTCTCCACAGATACGCAGTATTTT.

This chain connects TRBV6-1 to TRBJ1-6; no definite D call. Germline V gives CDR1 MNHNS, CDR2 SASEGT. The V and J ends lost 6 bases and 7 bases respectively, with 7 bases between them. There are 12 residues in the CDR3. The DNA of the CDR3 is TGTGCCAGCAGCCCTAGCAATTCACCCCTCCACTTT. Amino acid sequence: CASSPSNSPLHF.

The CDR3 region is CASTLDRVTGELFF. The CDR3 DNA reads as TGTGCCAGCACCCTGGATCGGGTCACCGGGGAGCTGTTTTTT. The chain carries TRBV6-5 and TRBJ2-2; no clear D gene. The CDR3 is 14 amino acids. The V end lost 7 bases, the J end lost 4 bases, and 13 bases lay between the germline ends. Germline values: CDR1 MNHEY, CDR2 SVGAGI.

This chain links TRBV9 with TRBJ2-3; 8 bases are a match to TRBD2. This CDR3 spans 18 amino acids. The V and J ends lost 0 bases and 3 bases, in that order; junction bases with no gene match: 12. The V gene's germline CDR1 is SGDLS and CDR2 YYNGEE. CDR3 in amino acids: CASSVVGGGGGRTDTQYF. The DNA for the CDR3 is TGTGCCAGCAGCGTAGTTGGGGGAGGCGGGGGGAGGACAGATACGCAGTATTTT.

The chain links TRBV14 to TRBJ2-1; 7 bases are shared with TRBD1. Trimming took 3 bases from V and 5 from J; bases not matched to a gene: 10. Germline CDR1 reads SGHDN; CDR2 reads FVKESK. The CDR3 totals 16 residues. The CDR3 loop is CASSHPRTGIDNEQFF. In DNA, the CDR3 is TGTGCCAGCAGCCACCCGAGGACAGGCATCGACAATGAGCAGTTCTTC.

J is TRBJ1-1 and V is TRBV7-3; D is perhaps TRBD1 (6 bases). With 6 bases removed from V and 1 base from J, the gap between germline ends came to 12 bases. The V gene's germline CDR1 is SGHTA and CDR2 FQGTGA. The CDR3 covers 14 residues. The CDR3 DNA reads TGTGCCAGCAGTCTAACGACAGGGAACACTGAAGCTTTCTTT. Protein: CASSLTTGNTEAFF.

The chain has TRBV21-1 and TRBJ2-2; the D segment call TRBD2 is taken from the table without a DNA check. TRBV21-1 is a known pseudogene. This CDR3 has 16 residues. Written as DNA, the CDR3 is TGTGCCAGCAGCAAAAGGATGGGGAGGGGGACCGGGGAGCTGTTTTTT. Amino acids: CASSKRMGRGTGELFF.

The chain is built from TRBV2 and TRBJ1-5; TRBD1 matches at 9 bases. The trim removed 4 bases at V and 0 bases at J, leaving 7 bases unmatched. The CDR3 has 17 amino acids. The germline V gene encodes CDR1 SNHLY and CDR2 FYNNEI. The chain's CDR3 is CASSVNRGPYSNQPQHF. Written as DNA, the CDR3 is TGTGCCAGCAGTGTAAACAGGGGGCCTTATAGCAATCAGCCCCAGCATTTT.

The chain uses TRBV28 and TRBJ2-2, with TRBD1 identical over 8 bases. V gave up 7 bases and J gave up 8 bases; unmatched junction bases: 9. Germline V gene sequence: CDR1 MDHEN, CDR2 SYDVKM. CDR3 length equals 14 residues. Here the CDR3 reads CASTSTGEAGELFF. CDR3 coding DNA: TGTGCCAGCACCTCGACAGGGGAAGCGGGGGAGCTGTTTTTT.

The chain carries TRBV15 and TRBJ2-5, with 9 positions matching TRBD1. V lost 2 bases to trimming and J lost 2 bases; unmatched junction nucleotides: 3. CDR1 and CDR2 from the germline V gene are LNHNV and YYDKDF (reference sequence). The CDR3 runs to 15 residues. This chain's CDR3 is CATSRLGTGQETQYF. CDR3 bases: TGTGCCACCAGCAGATTGGGGACAGGGCAAGAGACCCAGTACTTC.

The chain recombines TRBV2 with TRBJ1-1; 7 bases fit TRBD1. The junction had 11 bases not matched to a gene; V was cut back by 6 bases and J by 1 base. Germline values: CDR1 SNHLY, CDR2 FYNNEI. The CDR3 has 16 amino acids. The CDR3 DNA follows: TGTGCCAGCAGCGCCCGACAGGGATCCTGGAACACTGAAGCTTTCTTT. Translated: CASSARQGSWNTEAFF. Looking up the rest from reference TRBV2 and TRBJ1-1 gives the full variable domain: EPEVTQTPSHQVTQMGQEVILRCVPISNHLYFYWYRQILGQKVEFLVSFYNNEISEKSEIFDDQFSVERPDGSNFTLKIRSTKLEDSAMYFCASSARQGSWNTEAFFGQGTRLTVV.

This clone is a singleton in its sample. Other DNA sequences in this specimen translate into the identical CDR3. J is TRBJ1-6 and V is TRBV6-5; TRBD1 is a possible D gene (5 bases). Trimming removed 8 bases from V and 0 bases from J, with 11 bases in between. There are 15 residues in the CDR3. Germline CDR1 MNHEY, CDR2 SVGAGI. The CDR3, as DNA: TGTGCCAGCCGCGGGGGGAGCTCCTATAATTCACCCCTCCACTTT. This codes for CASRGGSSYNSPLHF.

The chain employs TRBV28 and TRBJ1-4; 7 nucleotides match TRBD1. The J segment lost 8 bases and the V segment lost 3 bases, leaving 12 bases of the junction unmatched. CDR1 and CDR2 (germline): MDHEN, SYDVKM. CDR3 length: 16 amino acids. Here the CDR3 DNA reads TGTGCCAGCAGTTTCCGGGCGACAGGGTTGTGGGAAAAACTGTTTTTT. Its protein is CASSFRATGLWEKLFF.

This chain uses TRBV10-3 with TRBJ1-2; D not certain. Germline values: CDR1 ENHRY, CDR2 SYGVKD. The CDR3 is made up of 11 amino acids. V shed 3 bases and J shed 7 bases, with 6 bases lying between them. For the CDR3, the DNA is TGTGCCATCAGTGAACTACGTGGCTACACCTTC. Its translation: CAISELRGYTF.

This sequence joins TRBV19 and TRBJ1-4; TRBD1 matches 8 bases. Germline loops: CDR1 LNHDA, CDR2 SQIVND (reference sequence). V gave up 5 bases and J gave up 7 bases; unmatched junction bases: 6. This CDR3 contains 14 residues. The CDR3 sequence: CASSGTGTGEKLFF. The CDR3 DNA sequence: TGTGCCAGTAGTGGAACCGGGACAGGTGAAAAACTGTTTTTT.

The chain has TRBV2 and TRBJ2-1, with a tentative D call TRBD1 (6 bases). The CDR3 is 18 amino acids. Germline-derived CDR1 and CDR2 are SNHLY and FYNNEI. Trimming pared 4 bases from V and 4 bases from J, leaving 23 bases between. The CDR3, as DNA: TGTGCCAGCAGTGTGCTGGACTCGCTCAGGGGATATTACAATGAGCAGTTCTTC. Translation gives CASSVLDSLRGYYNEQFF.

The chain couples TRBV10-3 to TRBJ1-1; 7 bases match TRBD1. Germline CDR1 ENHRY, CDR2 SYGVKD. The CDR3 runs to 14 residues. J gave up 1 base and V 6 bases, and 5 bases lay outside the gene matches. The CDR3 reads CAIRNRGSNTEAFF. The CDR3 DNA is TGTGCCATCAGAAACAGGGGATCGAACACTGAAGCTTTCTTT.

The genes are TRBV6-1 and TRBJ1-3, with 10 bases identical to TRBD1. Germline V gene data show CDR1 as MNHNS and CDR2 as SASEGT. V lost 4 bases to trimming and J lost 4 bases; unmatched junction nucleotides: 7. This CDR3 is 16 amino acids long. CDR3 residues: CASSGQGAAKGNTIYF. The DNA of the CDR3 is TGTGCCAGCAGTGGACAGGGGGCGGCGAAGGGAAACACCATATATTTT.